Following are 10 T cell receptor beta chains from one sample sequenced in a study of molecular identifiers for immune sequencing clone quantification. TCRdb called the PCR reads again in MiXCR, with one record for every CDR3 protein. Among approximately 97,000 distinct CDR3 sequences listed, more than 20% were seen once. Sequencing input: naive CD8+ T cells from blood, with Jurkat cell RNA spiked in. Subset of the sample: FACS-sorted CD8+CD4-CCR7+CD45RA+ naive T cells. The receptors originated from a human donor in good health. Some libraries in this study had Jurkat cell RNA spiked in.

The chain couples TRBV1 to TRBJ2-5. TRBV1 is given as a pseudogene. CDR3 length: 18 amino acids. CDR3 in amino acids: CTSSQESGRLASEETQYF. The CDR3 bases are TGCACCAGCAGCCAAGAGTCGGGGCGGCTAGCGTCTGAGGAGACCCAGTACTTC.

This clonotype was observed a few times. This chain links TRBV19 with TRBJ2-1; either TRBD1 or TRBD2 may supply D (5 bases each). Germline assignment: CDR1 LNHDA and CDR2 SQIVND (reference sequence). This CDR3 has 13 amino acids. Deletions cut 6 bases from V and 0 bases from J, with 6 bases between. CDR3 protein: CASSGASYNEQFF. The CDR3 DNA sequence: TGTGCCAGTAGCGGGGCCTCCTACAATGAGCAGTTCTTC.

This clonotype was seen a few times. The chain combines TRBV3-1 with TRBJ2-7, with D perhaps matching TRBD1 or TRBD2 (5 bases each). The CDR3 consists of 15 residues. CDR1 and CDR2 (germline): LGHDT, YNNKEL (reference sequence). V lost 0 bases, J lost 0 bases, and 9 bases lay in between. CDR3 sequence: CASSQDPGASYEQYF. The CDR3 nucleotides are TGTGCCAGCAGCCAAGATCCCGGGGCCTCCTACGAGCAGTACTTC.

This clonotype showed up many times. The V and J genes are TRBV25-1 and TRBJ2-5; TRBD1 or TRBD2 may be the D gene (5 bases each). Germline values: CDR1 MGHDK, CDR2 SYGVNS. The CDR3 spans 14 residues. The germline V and J ends were trimmed by 6 bases and 1 base, with 12 bases remaining between them. The CDR3 region is CASSGQGPQETQYF. The CDR3 nucleotides are TGTGCCAGCAGCGGTCAGGGACCCCAAGAGACCCAGTACTTC.

This clonotype has only one observation. A read error may be the cause here, since a much bigger clone is one base away. This chain links TRBV11-2 with TRBJ1-3; no reliable D call. Germline V gives CDR1 SGHAT, CDR2 FQNNGV. This CDR3 is 13 amino acids long. V was cut by 5 bases and J by 4 bases, with 9 bases left in between. The CDR3 nucleotides are TGTGCCAGCAGCACGGACCGCGGAAACACCATATATTTT. Amino acid sequence: CASSTDRGNTIYF.

This clonotype was detected ten times or more. This chain links TRBV7-9 with TRBJ1-1, with unresolved D. V was trimmed by 5 bases and J by 0 bases, leaving 7 bases between them. The CDR3 length is 13 residues. Germline V gene lookup returns CDR1 SEHNR and CDR2 FQNEAQ (reference sequence). CDR3 region: CASSPSVNTEAFF. DNA of the CDR3: TGTGCCAGCAGCCCTAGTGTGAACACTGAAGCTTTCTTT.

This clonotype was seen a handful of times. This could be a read error, since a much larger clone is one nucleotide away. The chain has TRBV7-2 and TRBJ2-1, with a possible D match to TRBD2 (6 bases). This CDR3 has 13 amino acids. Germline V gene sequence: CDR1 SGHTA, CDR2 FQGNSA. The DNA of the CDR3 is TGTGTCAGCAGCCTAGGAGGGAGGAATGAGCAGTTCTTC. Translating it yields CVSSLGGRNEQFF.

This clonotype came up many times. The rearrangement uses TRBV6-5 and TRBJ2-5, with D unresolved. The CDR3 length is 13 residues. The germline CDR1 and CDR2 sequences are MNHEY and SVGAGI. V dropped 2 bases and J dropped 1 base, with 5 bases sitting between them. As DNA, the CDR3 is TGTGCCAGCAGTTACGGACCCCAAGAGACCCAGTACTTC. Translated: CASSYGPQETQYF.

This chain connects TRBV20-1 to TRBJ2-7; 9 bases match TRBD2. Looked up from germline, CDR1 is DFQATT and CDR2 is SNEGSKA (reference sequence). V dropped 4 bases and J dropped 2; count of bases not matched to a gene: 12. CDR3 size: 16 residues. The CDR3 here is CSAIPTSGARPYEQYF. In DNA form, the CDR3 reads TGCAGTGCTATACCGACTAGCGGAGCGCGCCCCTACGAGCAGTACTTC.

Remarks on this clonotype: A much larger clone lies one base from this, so it may be a read error. The rearrangement links TRBV7-9 to TRBJ2-4; TRBD1 aligns across 12 bases. The CDR3 totals 14 residues. The V gene's germline CDR1 is SEHNR and CDR2 FQNEAQ (reference sequence). Trimming cost V 4 bases and J 12 bases; bases outside gene matches: 7. The CDR3 DNA is TGTGCCAGCAGCTCGTCATGGGACAGGGGGCATCAGTACTTC. As protein: CASSSSWDRGHQYF.